This T cell receptor beta chain was recorded in a study of T cell repertoires in cytomegalovirus infection. This clonotype was seen at least ten times. What it binds is unknown. The ends were cut back, 4 bases at V and 2 bases at J, with 33 bases in the middle. The CDR3 is 23 amino acids. TCRdb used MiXCR to reprocess the reads, holding one entry per CDR3 protein. The sample contains roughly 240,000 distinct CDR3 sequences, 6% to 8% of which appear only once. Notes on the study in general: CMV-specific TCR beta clonotypes restricted by HLA-C dominated the ex vivo response.

The chain has TRBV23-1 and TRBJ1-6; no reliable D call. TRBV23-1 is known as an ORF, though its function is uncertain. This clonotype originated in a human donor in good health (CMV status not recorded). Some clones in this sample may be carry-over from other donors' samples. Sequenced: PBMCs. The CDR3, as DNA: TGCGCCAGCAGTCCGTGGCGGTTTGGGCCCTTGGGATTAGTTCGAACCTATAATTCACCCCTCCACTTT. It translates to CASSPWRFGPLGLVRTYNSPLHF.